Listed here are 2 T cell receptor beta chains from one sample, sequenced in a study of blood T cell repertoires in COVID-19. Libraries were prepared by immunoSEQ multiplex PCR; TCRdb keeps only in-frame clonotypes and omits some of them. The sample records under 250,000 clones, around 80% being singletons. The sequencing input was peripheral blood. The receptors derive from a human donor in a cohort sampled during active COVID-19.

The chain carries TRBV10-3 and TRBJ1-3, with 7 nucleotides matching TRBD1. From germline, CDR1 is ENHRY and CDR2 SYGVKD. The V and J ends lost 7 bases and 0 bases, in that order; junction bases with no gene match: 3. The CDR3 is made up of 14 amino acids. CDR3 bases: TGTGCCATCATTGGGACAGACTCTGGAAACACCATATATTTT. Translated, it gives CAIIGTDSGNTIYF.

The rearrangement joins TRBV2 to TRBJ2-7, with D uncertain. CDR1 is SNHLY, CDR2 FYNNEI, per germline. Trimming removed 2 bases at V and 3 bases at J, with 11 bases between. CDR3 length equals 14 residues. This CDR3 is CASSELGTGYEQYF. The CDR3 DNA is TGTGCCAGCAGTGAATTAGGAACGGGCTACGAGCAGTACTTC.